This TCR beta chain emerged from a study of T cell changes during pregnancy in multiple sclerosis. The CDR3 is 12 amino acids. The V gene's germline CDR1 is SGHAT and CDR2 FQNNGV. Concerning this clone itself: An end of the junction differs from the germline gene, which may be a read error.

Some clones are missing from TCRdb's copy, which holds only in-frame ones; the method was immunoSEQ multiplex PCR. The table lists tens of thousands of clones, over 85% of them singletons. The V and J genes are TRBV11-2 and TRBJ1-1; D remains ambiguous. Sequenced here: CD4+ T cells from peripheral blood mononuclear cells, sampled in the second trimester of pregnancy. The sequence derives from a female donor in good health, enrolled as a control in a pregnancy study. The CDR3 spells CVSSLETRSPFF. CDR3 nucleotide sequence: TGTGTCAGCAGCTTAGAGACTCGCAGCCCCTTCTTT.